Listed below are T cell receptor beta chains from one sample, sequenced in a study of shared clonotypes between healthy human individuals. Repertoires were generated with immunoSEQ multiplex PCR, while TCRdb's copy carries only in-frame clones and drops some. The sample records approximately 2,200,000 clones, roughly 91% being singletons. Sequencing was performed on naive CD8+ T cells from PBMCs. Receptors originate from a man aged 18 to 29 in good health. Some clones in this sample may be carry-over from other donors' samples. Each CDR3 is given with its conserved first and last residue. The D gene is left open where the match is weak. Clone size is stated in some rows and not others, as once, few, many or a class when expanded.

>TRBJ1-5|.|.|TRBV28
CASTHQGNQPQHF
TGTGCCAGCACCCATCAGGGAAATCAGCCCCAGCATTTT
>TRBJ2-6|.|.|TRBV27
CSSGPSSSGANVLTF
TGCTCATCCGGGCCCTCTAGCTCTGGGGCCAACGTCCTGACTTTC
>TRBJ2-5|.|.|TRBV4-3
CASSPVEGRWETQYF
TGCGCCAGCAGCCCCGTCGAGGGGAGGTGGGAGACCCAGTACTTC
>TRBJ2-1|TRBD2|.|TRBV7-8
CASSPPGLSGRAYNEQFF
TGTGCCAGCAGCCCACCGGGGCTTAGCGGGAGGGCCTACAATGAGCAGTTCTTC
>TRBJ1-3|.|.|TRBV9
CASSAGRGYSGNTIYF
TGTGCCAGCAGCGCCGGAAGAGGGTACTCTGGAAACACCATATATTTT
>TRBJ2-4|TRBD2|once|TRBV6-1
CASRGRARDIQYF
TGTGCCAGCAGGGGGAGGGCTCGGGACATTCAGTACTTC
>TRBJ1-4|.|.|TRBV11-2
CASSLDMSDFNEKLFF
TGTGCCAGCAGCTTAGATATGTCAGATTTTAATGAAAAACTGTTTTTT
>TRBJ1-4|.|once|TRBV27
CASSPLPGVNEKLFF
TGTGCCAGCAGCCCCCTACCAGGGGTTAATGAAAAACTGTTTTTT
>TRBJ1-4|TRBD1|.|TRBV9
CASSADGTGKNEKLFF
TGTGCCAGCAGCGCCGACGGGACAGGAAAAAATGAAAAACTGTTTTTT
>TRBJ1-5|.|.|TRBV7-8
CASSLGGVTQPQHF
TGTGCCAGCAGCTTAGGCGGGGTAACTCAGCCCCAGCATTTT
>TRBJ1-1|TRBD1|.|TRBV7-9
CASSNRQGSNTEAFF
TGTGCCAGCAGCAATAGACAGGGCTCGAACACTGAAGCTTTCTTT
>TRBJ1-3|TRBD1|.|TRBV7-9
CATDRGSGNTIYF
TGTGCCACCGACAGGGGATCTGGAAACACCATATATTTT
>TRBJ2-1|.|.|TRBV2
CARAGGRSYNEQFF
TGTGCCAGAGCTGGTGGGAGGAGTTACAATGAGCAGTTCTTC
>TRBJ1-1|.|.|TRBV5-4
CASSFDISEAFF
TGTGCCAGCAGCTTTGATATATCTGAAGCTTTCTTT
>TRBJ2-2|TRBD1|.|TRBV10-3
CAISDHGRTGPGVAGELFF
TGTGCCATCAGTGATCACGGTCGGACAGGCCCAGGAGTCGCCGGGGAGCTGTTTTTT
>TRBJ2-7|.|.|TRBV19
CASSIQGLAYEQYF
TGTGCCAGTAGTATACAGGGCCTCGCCTACGAGCAGTACTTC
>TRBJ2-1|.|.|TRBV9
CASSPGWANEQFF
TGTGCCAGCAGCCCAGGATGGGCCAATGAGCAGTTCTTC
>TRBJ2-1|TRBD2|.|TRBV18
CASSPGGGALAGDEQFF
TGTGCCAGCTCACCTGGGGGGGGTGCTCTAGCGGGTGATGAGCAGTTCTTC
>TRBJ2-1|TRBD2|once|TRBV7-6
CASSPGLAGVLTYNEQFF
TGTGCCAGCAGCCCAGGCCTAGCGGGAGTGCTGACCTACAATGAGCAGTTCTTC
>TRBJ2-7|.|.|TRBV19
CASSIVGSSYEQYF
TGTGCCAGTAGTATTGTCGGCAGCTCCTACGAGCAGTACTTC
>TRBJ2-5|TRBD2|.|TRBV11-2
CASSLDPGVLAGKETQYF
TGTGCCAGCAGCTTAGATCCGGGTGTGCTAGCGGGAAAAGAGACCCAGTACTTC
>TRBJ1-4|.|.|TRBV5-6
CASSLERDASNEKLFF
TGTGCCAGCAGCTTAGAACGGGACGCAAGCAATGAAAAACTGTTTTTT
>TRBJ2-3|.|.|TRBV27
CASSLVGSTDTQYF
TGTGCCAGCAGTTTGGTGGGAAGCACAGATACGCAGTATTTT
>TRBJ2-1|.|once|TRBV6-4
CASSELASSYNEQFF
TGTGCCAGCAGTGAATTGGCTAGCTCCTACAATGAGCAGTTCTTC
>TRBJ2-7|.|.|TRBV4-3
CASSQEPRAPYEQYF
TGCGCCAGCAGCCAAGAACCCAGGGCTCCCTACGAGCAGTACTTC
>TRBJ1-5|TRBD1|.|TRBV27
CASSLSPGAGGQPQHF
TGTGCCAGCAGTTTATCACCCGGGGCAGGGGGTCAGCCCCAGCATTTT
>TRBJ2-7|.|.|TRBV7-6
CASSSRLDPHEQYF
TGTGCCAGCAGCTCAAGACTAGATCCCCACGAGCAGTACTTC
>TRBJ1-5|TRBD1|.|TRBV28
CASSLTGGLAQQPQHF
TGTGCCAGCAGTTTAACAGGGGGCCTTGCCCAGCAGCCCCAGCATTTT
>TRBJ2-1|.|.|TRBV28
CASRTYNEQFF
TGTGCCAGCAGGACCTACAATGAGCAGTTCTTC
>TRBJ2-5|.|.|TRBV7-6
CASSFGTYQETQYF
TGTGCCAGCAGCTTCGGCACATACCAAGAGACCCAGTACTTC
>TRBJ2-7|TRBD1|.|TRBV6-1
CASSPFGTGGIF
TGTGCCAGCAGTCCCTTCGGGACAGGGGGCATCTTC
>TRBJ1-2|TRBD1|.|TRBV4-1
CASSQLSGGYGYTF
TGCGCCAGCAGCCAACTCTCAGGGGGCTATGGCTACACCTTC
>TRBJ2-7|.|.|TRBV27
CASSLSIEGFGEQYF
TGTGCCAGCAGTTTATCTATAGAAGGGTTCGGCGAGCAGTACTTC
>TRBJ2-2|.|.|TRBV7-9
CASSPRYRVNTGELFF
TGTGCCAGCAGCCCCCGCTACCGGGTGAACACCGGGGAGCTGTTTTTT
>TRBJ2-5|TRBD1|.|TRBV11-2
CASSSRDREETQYF
TGTGCCAGCAGCTCTCGGGACAGGGAAGAGACCCAGTACTTC
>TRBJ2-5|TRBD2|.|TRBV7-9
CASSLLGLAGGETQYF
TGTGCCAGCAGCTTATTGGGACTAGCGGGTGGGGAGACCCAGTACTTC
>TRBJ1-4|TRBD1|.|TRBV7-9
CASSRGQGQNEKLFF
TGTGCCAGCAGCCGAGGACAGGGCCAAAATGAAAAACTGTTTTTT
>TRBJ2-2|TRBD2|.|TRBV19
CASSMVAGVLGELFF
TGTGCCAGTAGTATGGTAGCGGGGGTTCTCGGGGAGCTGTTTTTT
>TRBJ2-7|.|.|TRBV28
CASTSSGPSYEQYF
TGTGCCAGCACCTCCTCGGGACCCTCCTACGAGCAGTACTTC
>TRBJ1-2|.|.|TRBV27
CASSLGRGGYGYTF
TGTGCCAGCAGTTTAGGCAGGGGCGGCTATGGCTACACCTTC
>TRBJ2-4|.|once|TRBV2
CASSEAMAGLAKNIQYF
TGTGCCAGCAGTGAAGCGATGGCAGGACTAGCCAAAAACATTCAGTACTTC
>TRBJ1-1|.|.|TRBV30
CAWSVHLRGLEAFF
TGTGCCTGGAGTGTCCATCTTCGGGGTCTTGAAGCTTTCTTT
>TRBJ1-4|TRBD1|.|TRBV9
CASSQGQGLEKLFF
TGTGCCAGCAGCCAGGGACAGGGGTTGGAAAAACTGTTTTTT
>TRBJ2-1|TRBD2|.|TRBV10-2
CASSPREAGGPGEQFF
TGCGCCAGCAGCCCCCGAGAAGCGGGAGGGCCGGGGGAGCAGTTCTTC
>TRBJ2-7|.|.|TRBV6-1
CASSGTSLFYEQYF
TGTGCCAGCAGTGGGACAAGTCTTTTCTACGAGCAGTACTTC
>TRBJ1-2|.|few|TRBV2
CASSEAGRGLGYTF
TGTGCCAGCAGTGAAGCAGGCAGGGGCTTAGGCTACACCTTC
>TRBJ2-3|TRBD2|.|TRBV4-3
CASSQDSGGTQYF
TGCGCCAGCAGCCAAGACTCGGGGGGTACGCAGTATTTT
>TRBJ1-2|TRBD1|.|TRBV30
CAWIEQGFLYTF
TGTGCCTGGATAGAACAGGGGTTCCTCTACACCTTC